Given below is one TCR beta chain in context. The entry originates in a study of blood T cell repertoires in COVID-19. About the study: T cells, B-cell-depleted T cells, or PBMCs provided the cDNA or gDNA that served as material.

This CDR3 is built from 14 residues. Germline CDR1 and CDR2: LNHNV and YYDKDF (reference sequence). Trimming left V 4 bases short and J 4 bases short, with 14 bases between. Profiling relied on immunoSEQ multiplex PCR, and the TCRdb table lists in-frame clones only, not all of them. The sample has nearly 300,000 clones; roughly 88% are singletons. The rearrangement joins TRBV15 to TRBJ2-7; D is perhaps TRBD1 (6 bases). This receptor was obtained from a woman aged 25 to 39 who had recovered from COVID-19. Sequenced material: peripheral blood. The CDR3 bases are TGTGCCACCAGCAACCCGGGACAAAGATACGAGCAGTACTTC. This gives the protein CATSNPGQRYEQYF.